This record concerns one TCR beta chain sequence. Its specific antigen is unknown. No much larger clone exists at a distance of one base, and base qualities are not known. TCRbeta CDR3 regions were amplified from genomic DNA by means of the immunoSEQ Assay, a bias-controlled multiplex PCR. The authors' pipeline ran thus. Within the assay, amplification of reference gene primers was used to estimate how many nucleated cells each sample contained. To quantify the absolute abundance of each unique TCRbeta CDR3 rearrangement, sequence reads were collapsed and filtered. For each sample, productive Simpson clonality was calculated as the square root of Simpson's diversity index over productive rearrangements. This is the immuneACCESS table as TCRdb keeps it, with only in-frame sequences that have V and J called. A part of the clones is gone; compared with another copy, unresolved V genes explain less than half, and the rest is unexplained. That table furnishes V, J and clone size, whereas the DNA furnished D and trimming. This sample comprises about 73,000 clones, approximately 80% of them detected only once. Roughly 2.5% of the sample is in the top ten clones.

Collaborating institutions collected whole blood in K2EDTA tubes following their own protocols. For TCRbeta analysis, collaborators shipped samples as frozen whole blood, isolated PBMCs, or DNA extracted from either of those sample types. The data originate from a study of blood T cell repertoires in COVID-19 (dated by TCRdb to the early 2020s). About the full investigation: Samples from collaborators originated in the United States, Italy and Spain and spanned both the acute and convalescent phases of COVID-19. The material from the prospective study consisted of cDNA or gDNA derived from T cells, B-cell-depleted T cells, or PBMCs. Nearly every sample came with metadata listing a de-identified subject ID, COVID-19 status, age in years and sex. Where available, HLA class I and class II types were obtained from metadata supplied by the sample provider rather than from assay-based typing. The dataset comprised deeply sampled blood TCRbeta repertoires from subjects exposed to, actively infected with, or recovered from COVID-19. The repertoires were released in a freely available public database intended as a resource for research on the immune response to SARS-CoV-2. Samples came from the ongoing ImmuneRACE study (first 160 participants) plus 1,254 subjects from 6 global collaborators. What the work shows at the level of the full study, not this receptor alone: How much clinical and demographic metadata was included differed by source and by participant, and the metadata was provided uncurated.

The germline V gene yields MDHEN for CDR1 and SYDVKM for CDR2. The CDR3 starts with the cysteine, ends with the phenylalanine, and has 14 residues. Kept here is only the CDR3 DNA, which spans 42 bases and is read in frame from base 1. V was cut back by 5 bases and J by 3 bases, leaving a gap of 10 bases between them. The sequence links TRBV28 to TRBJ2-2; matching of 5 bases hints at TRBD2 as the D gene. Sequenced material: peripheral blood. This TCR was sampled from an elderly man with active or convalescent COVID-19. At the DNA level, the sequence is TGTGCCAGCAGTCCTTGGACTGACACCGGGGAGCTGTTTTTT. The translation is CASSPWTDTGELFF.